This TCR beta chain was found in a study of cytomegalovirus exposure and HLA in healthy donors. Study-level results: In a later analysis, a genetic analysis reported fewer productive-TCR N-insertions in an Asian-associated ancestry cluster than the cohort average. HLA allele associations emerged for some 16,000 TCR beta sequences in a later analysis, at 0.05 false discovery rate. Earlier analysis found most TCR beta V segments productive about 90% or about 30% of the time. Confirmation in vitro established that three CMV-associated chains were specific for CMV antigens.

The PCR had 60 Vbeta and 13 Jbeta primers. The repertoire was sequenced with immunoSEQ multiplex PCR; TCRdb's copy has only in-frame clones and lacks some. In the table there are roughly 77,000 clones, about 68% of which are singletons. Germline values: CDR1 MGHRA, CDR2 YSYEKL. The CDR3 contains 13 residues. Trimming stripped 2 bases from V and 8 bases from J, with 9 bases between. In this sample, this clone turned up a few times. What it binds is unknown. Sequences were obtained from PBMCs. This chain joins TRBV4-1 and TRBJ1-4; D ambiguous. The receptor was derived from a woman aged 45-59 years in good health and CMV-seropositive. The CDR3 reads CASSQPEAEKLFF. The CDR3 coding sequence is TGCGCCAGCAGCCAACCTGAAGCCGAAAAACTGTTTTTT.